This T cell receptor beta chain was captured by sequencing in a study of blood T cell repertoires in COVID-19 (dated by TCRdb to 2019 to 2021). For the wider study: Samples from collaborators originated in the United States, Italy and Spain and spanned both the acute and convalescent phases of COVID-19. The material from the prospective study consisted of cDNA or gDNA derived from T cells, B-cell-depleted T cells, or PBMCs. Subjects who had been exposed to COVID-19, were actively infected with it, or had recovered from it provided the deeply sampled blood TCRbeta repertoires that made up the dataset. The repertoires were released in a freely available public database meant as a resource for research on the immune response to SARS-CoV-2. The samples were drawn from two sources: the first 160 participants of the ongoing ImmuneRACE study, and over 1,000 subjects contributed by 6 global collaborators. The sample metadata nearly always contained a de-identified subject ID, COVID-19 status, age in years and sex. Where available, HLA class I and class II types were obtained from metadata supplied by the sample provider rather than from assay-based typing. The investigation overall reported the following: The amount of clinical and demographic metadata varied by source and participant and was provided uncurated.

A remark on this clone: No cognate antigen has been identified for it. No quality values exist for individual bases; no much larger clone is one base distant.

The immunoSEQ Assay, a bias-controlled multiplex PCR, was used to amplify TCRbeta CDR3 regions from genomic DNA. Under the source paper's analysis protocol: Within the assay, amplification of reference gene primers was used to estimate how many nucleated cells each sample contained. To quantify the absolute abundance of each unique TCRbeta CDR3 rearrangement, sequence reads were collapsed and filtered. For each sample, productive Simpson clonality was calculated as the square root of Simpson's diversity index across productive rearrangements. Held by TCRdb, this immuneACCESS table contains in-frame sequences only and omits some clones. Under half of the omission traces to an unresolved V gene where checked; the cause of the rest is unknown. V and J calls and clone size follow that table, whereas D and trimming were derived from the DNA. The sample profile shows 65,000 to 90,000 clones; 65% to 80% of them were found once. In total, the top ten clones hold roughly 29% of the sample.

The CDR3, from cysteine to phenylalanine, totals 14 residues. The sequence is cut down to CDR3 DNA, 42 bases in frame from base 1. Trimming leaves V shorter by 6 bases and J shorter by 7 bases, with the junction holding 6 bases beyond the gene matches. Looking up the germline V gene (reference sequence) yields CDR1 MNHEY and CDR2 SMNVEV. The collaborating institutions used their own protocols to collect whole blood in K2EDTA tubes. For TCRbeta analysis, collaborators shipped samples in one of three forms: frozen whole blood, isolated PBMCs, or DNA extracted from either of those sample types. The specimen sequenced was peripheral blood. The sequence was obtained from a man between 60 and 70 years old with active or convalescent COVID-19. This sequence uses TRBV27 and TRBJ1-6, and 7 junctional nucleotides match TRBD1. CDR3 loop: CASREGAKNSPLHF. Read as DNA, the sequence is TGTGCCAGCAGGGAGGGGGCTAAGAATTCACCCCTCCACTTT.